Reported below is one T cell receptor beta chain. What it recognizes is unknown. The draw of peripheral blood yielded roughly 9.4 milliliters from each donor. The entry originates in a study of blood T cells in healthy people across ages. General study points: Researchers deemed the diversity estimates from one million T cells underestimates. In older individuals, TCR beta diversity per million T cells was lower, falling roughly linearly with age.

The CDR3 contains 15 residues. Unmatched junction bases numbered 15, after V lost 11 bases and J lost 7 bases. Germline loops: CDR1 ENHRY, CDR2 SYGVKD. The authors ran a second PCR of roughly 6 to 12 cycles using a sample-barcoded 5' primer and a J-beta primer mix. Each cDNA molecule carried a tag from a template-switch adaptor that contained 12 random nucleotides. TCRdb itself ran the 5' RACE reads through MiXCR, one entry per CDR3 protein. The data contain hundreds of thousands of distinct CDR3 sequences, around 45% of them singletons. V and J are TRBV10-3 and TRBJ2-2; TRBD1 agrees at 8 bases. What was sequenced was blood. The sequence was obtained from a man in his 60s in good health. This CDR3 is CAPLDREASIGELFF. DNA of the CDR3: TGTGCCCCCCTGGACAGGGAAGCCTCCATCGGGGAGCTGTTTTTT.